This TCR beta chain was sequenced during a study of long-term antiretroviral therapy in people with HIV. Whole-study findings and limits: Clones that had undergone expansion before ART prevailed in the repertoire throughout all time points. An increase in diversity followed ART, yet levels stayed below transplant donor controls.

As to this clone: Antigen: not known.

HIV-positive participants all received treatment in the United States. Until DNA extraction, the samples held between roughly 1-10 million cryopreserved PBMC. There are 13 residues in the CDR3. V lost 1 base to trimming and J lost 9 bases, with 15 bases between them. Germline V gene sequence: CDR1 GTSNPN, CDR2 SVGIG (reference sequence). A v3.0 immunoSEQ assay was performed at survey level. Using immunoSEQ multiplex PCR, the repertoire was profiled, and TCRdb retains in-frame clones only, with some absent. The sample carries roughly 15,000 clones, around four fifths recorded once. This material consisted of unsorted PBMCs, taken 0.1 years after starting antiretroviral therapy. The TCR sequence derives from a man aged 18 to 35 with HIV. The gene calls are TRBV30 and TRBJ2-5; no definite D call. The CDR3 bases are TGTGCCTGGAGTGAAGGGTCAAGGGCGGCCCAGTACTTC. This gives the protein CAWSEGSRAAQYF. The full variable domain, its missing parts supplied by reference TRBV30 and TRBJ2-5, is SQTIHQWPATLVQPVGSPLSLECTVEGTSNPNLYWYRQAAGRGLQLLFYSVGIGQISSEVPQNLSASRPQDRQFILSSKKLLLSDSGFYLCAWSEGSRAAQYFGPGTRLLVL.